This T cell receptor (beta chain) derives from a study of beta chain features in type 1 diabetes. cDNA synthesis used the whole RNA isolate, giving expressed TCRB sequences. Sequencing was performed with immunoSEQ multiplex PCR; in TCRdb, only in-frame clones are kept and a portion is missing. The table has roughly 150,000 clones, less than 9.5% seen once. In its sample, this clone was seen once. Its matching antigen is unknown. Findings and caveats of the study: Equally in patients and controls, shorter templates might have been favored by PCR.

The V gene end was trimmed by 4 bases and the J gene end by 2 bases; junction bases not matched to a gene: 9. CDR1 MDHEN and CDR2 SYDVKM come from the germline V gene. The CDR3 is 16 amino acids. The TCR was taken from a man aged 18 to 35 in good health. V gene TRBV28 combines with J gene TRBJ2-5; TRBD2 aligns across 8 bases. The source material was central memory CD4+ T cells from blood. The CDR3 coding sequence is TGTGCCAGCAGTTCCCCCTCGGCTAGCGGGCAAGAGACCCAGTACTTC. It specifies CASSSPSASGQETQYF. Together with reference TRBV28 and TRBJ2-5, the CDR3 gives the full variable domain: DVKVTQSSRYLVKRTGEKVFLECVQDMDHENMFWYRQDPGLGLRLIYFSYDVKMKEKGDIPEGYSVSREKKERFSLILESASTNQTSMYLCASSSPSASGQETQYFGPGTRLLVL.